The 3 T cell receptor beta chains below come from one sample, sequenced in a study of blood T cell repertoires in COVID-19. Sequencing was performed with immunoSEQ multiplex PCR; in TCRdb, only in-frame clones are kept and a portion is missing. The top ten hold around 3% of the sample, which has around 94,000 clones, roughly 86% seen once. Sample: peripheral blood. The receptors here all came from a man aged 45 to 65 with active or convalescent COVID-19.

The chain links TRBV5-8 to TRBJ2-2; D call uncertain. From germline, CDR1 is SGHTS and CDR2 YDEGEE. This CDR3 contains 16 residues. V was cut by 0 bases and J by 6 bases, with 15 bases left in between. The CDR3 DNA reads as TGTGCCAGCAGCTTGGCCCTTTGGCCCCCCCCCGGGGAGCTGTTTTTT. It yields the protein CASSLALWPPPGELFF.

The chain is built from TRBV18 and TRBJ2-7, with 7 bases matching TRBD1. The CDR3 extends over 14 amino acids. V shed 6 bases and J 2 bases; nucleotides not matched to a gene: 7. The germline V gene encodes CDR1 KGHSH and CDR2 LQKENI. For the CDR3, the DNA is TGTGCCAGCTCCCCGCAGGGGGTTCCCTACGAGCAGTACTTC. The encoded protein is CASSPQGVPYEQYF.

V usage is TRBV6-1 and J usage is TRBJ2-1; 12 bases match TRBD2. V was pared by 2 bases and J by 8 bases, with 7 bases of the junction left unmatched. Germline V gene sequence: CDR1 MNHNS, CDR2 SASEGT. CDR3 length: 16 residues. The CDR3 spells CASSEFSSGGADEQFF. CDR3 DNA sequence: TGTGCCAGCAGTGAATTCTCTAGCGGGGGGGCTGATGAGCAGTTCTTC.